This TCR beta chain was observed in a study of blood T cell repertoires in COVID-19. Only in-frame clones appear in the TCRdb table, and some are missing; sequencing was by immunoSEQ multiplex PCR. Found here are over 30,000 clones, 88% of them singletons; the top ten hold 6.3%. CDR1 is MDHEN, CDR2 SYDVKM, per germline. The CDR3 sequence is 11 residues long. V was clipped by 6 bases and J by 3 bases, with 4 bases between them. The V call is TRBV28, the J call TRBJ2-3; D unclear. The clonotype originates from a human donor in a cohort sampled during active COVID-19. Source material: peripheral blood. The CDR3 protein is CASRETDTQYF. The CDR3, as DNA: TGTGCCAGCAGGGAGACAGATACGCAGTATTTT.